These T cell receptor beta chains were read from a single sample in a study of Ad26.COV2.S vaccination and SARS-CoV-2 variants. Repertoires were generated with immunoSEQ multiplex PCR, while TCRdb's copy carries only in-frame clones and drops some. The repertoire has 350,000 to 450,000 clones, about 88% of them found once; the top ten carry around 3.3%. The specimen was peripheral blood, collected in a trial of Ad26.COV2.S vaccine versus placebo. These receptors originate from a person between 18 and 60 years old who received the Ad26.COV2.S COVID-19 vaccine or a placebo. The CDR3 runs from the conserved cysteine through the conserved F or W. A D gene is named only where the DNA matches it firmly. The size of a clone is reported for some rows only, either as once, few or many, or as a class for expanded clones.

V gene: TRBV18
J gene: TRBJ1-2
clone size: .
D gene: .
CDR3 protein: CASSRGREGYTF
CDR3 DNA: TGTGCCAGCTCTCGGGGCAGGGAAGGCTACACCTTC

V gene: TRBV2
J gene: TRBJ1-1
clone size: .
D gene: .
CDR3 protein: CASRDSPIVNTEAFF
CDR3 DNA: TGTGCCAGCAGGGACAGCCCCATCGTGAACACTGAAGCTTTCTTT

V gene: TRBV28
J gene: TRBJ1-2
clone size: .
D gene: .
CDR3 protein: CASRAPTGGKNYGYTF
CDR3 DNA: TGTGCCAGCAGGGCTCCTACTGGGGGGAAGAACTATGGCTACACCTTC

V gene: TRBV5-1
J gene: TRBJ2-5
clone size: .
D gene: TRBD2
CDR3 protein: CASSFPSSGGETQYF
CDR3 DNA: TGCGCCAGCAGCTTCCCATCGAGCGGGGGAGAGACCCAGTACTTC

V gene: TRBV18
J gene: TRBJ1-5
clone size: .
D gene: TRBD1
CDR3 protein: CASSPPGQGNQPQHF
CDR3 DNA: TGTGCCAGCTCACCACCCGGACAGGGCAATCAGCCCCAGCATTTT

V gene: TRBV28
J gene: TRBJ2-3
clone size: .
D gene: TRBD2
CDR3 protein: CASRHATSGSLPDTQYF
CDR3 DNA: TGTGCCAGCAGGCACGCCACTAGCGGGAGTCTTCCAGATACGCAGTATTTT

V gene: TRBV18
J gene: TRBJ2-1
clone size: .
D gene: TRBD2
CDR3 protein: CASSPMGGLSYNEQFF
CDR3 DNA: TGTGCCAGCTCACCAATGGGAGGGCTATCCTACAATGAGCAGTTCTTC

V gene: TRBV7-9
J gene: TRBJ2-3
clone size: .
D gene: .
CDR3 protein: CASSETMGSTDTQYF
CDR3 DNA: TGTGCCAGCAGCGAGACTATGGGAAGCACAGATACGCAGTATTTT

V gene: TRBV18
J gene: TRBJ1-4
clone size: .
D gene: TRBD1
CDR3 protein: CASSPGGTGGVVQKLFF
CDR3 DNA: TGTGCCAGCTCACCAGGCGGGACAGGGGGAGTAGTCCAAAAACTGTTTTTT

V gene: TRBV3-1/TRBV3-2
J gene: TRBJ2-6
clone size: few
D gene: .
CDR3 protein: CASSQDLRESNVLTF
CDR3 DNA: TGTGCCAGCAGCCAAGATTTGAGGGAGTCCAACGTCCTGACTTTC

V gene: TRBV27
J gene: TRBJ1-1
clone size: .
D gene: TRBD1
CDR3 protein: CASRRARQGTFFMNTEAFF
CDR3 DNA: TGTGCCAGCAGAAGGGCCCGACAGGGGACTTTCTTTATGAACACTGAAGCTTTCTTT

V gene: TRBV19
J gene: TRBJ2-7
clone size: .
D gene: .
CDR3 protein: CASSKGAYEQYF
CDR3 DNA: TGTGCCAGTAGTAAAGGGGCCTACGAGCAGTACTTC